This entry is about one TCR beta chain. What it binds is unknown. The V gene end was trimmed by 5 bases and the J gene end by 2 bases; junction bases not matched to a gene: 6. From germline, CDR1 is PRHDT and CDR2 FYEKMQ (reference sequence). CDR3 length: 14 residues. The PCR made use of 60 Vbeta and 13 Jbeta primers. Data came from immunoSEQ multiplex PCR; TCRdb stores just in-frame clones and leaves some out. This sample's table has more than 40,000 clones. This entry belongs to a study of cytomegalovirus exposure and HLA in healthy donors. Whole-study findings and limits: When analyzed later, a missense DCLRE1C variant was found to be linked to TCR beta V- and J-gene trimming.

The specimen sequenced was PBMCs. This receptor was obtained from a woman between 35 and 50 years old in good health and CMV-seronegative. The rearrangement joins TRBV13 to TRBJ2-7; 7 nucleotides line up with TRBD2. This CDR3 is CASSPRDYAYEQYF. In nucleotides, the CDR3 is TGTGCCAGCAGCCCCCGGGACTACGCCTACGAGCAGTACTTC.